Below, 22 T cell receptor beta chains from the same sample are listed, as sequenced in a study of T cell responses to AZD1222 COVID-19 vaccine. Generated by immunoSEQ multiplex PCR, the TCRdb table keeps only in-frame clones and is missing some. Here the sample spans approximately 150,000 clones, around 90% being singletons. The sample in question was peripheral blood, obtained on day 0 of AZD1222 vaccination. The source of these receptors is an adult in good health.

This clone was recorded once. Other DNA sequences from this sample encode an identical CDR3 as well. The chain links TRBV14 to TRBJ2-7; D gene uncertain. CDR1 SGHDN and CDR2 FVKESK come from the germline V gene. The CDR3 runs to 13 residues. V lost 1 base to trimming and J lost 2 bases, with 6 bases between them. This CDR3 is CASSQVRAYEQYF. CDR3 in DNA: TGTGCCAGCAGCCAAGTCCGGGCCTACGAGCAGTACTTC.

The chain joins TRBV19 to TRBJ1-4, with TRBD1 matching over 9 bases. There are 14 residues in the CDR3. V shed 3 bases and J 5 bases; nucleotides not matched to a gene: 1. In germline, CDR1 is LNHDA, CDR2 SQIVND (reference sequence). The CDR3 DNA reads as TGTGCCAGTAGTATTGACAGGGGGAATGAAAAACTGTTTTTT. Translated, it gives CASSIDRGNEKLFF. Full variable domain (outside the CDR3, taken from reference TRBV19 and TRBJ1-4): DGGITQSPKYLFRKEGQNVTLSCEQNLNHDAMYWYRQDPGQGLRLIYYSQIVNDFQKGDIAEGYSVSREKKESFPLTVTSAQKNPTAFYLCASSIDRGNEKLFFGSGTQLSVL.

This chain's CDR3 is CASSPRTGSYEQYF. In DNA, the CDR3 is TGTGCCAGCAGCCCCCGGACAGGGTCCTACGAGCAGTACTTC. V and J are TRBV6-5 and TRBJ2-7, with 8 bases identical to TRBD1. The CDR3 contains 14 residues. The junction had 5 bases not matched to a gene; V was cut back by 6 bases and J by 1 base. CDR1 is MNHEY, CDR2 SVGAGI, per germline.

The V call is TRBV7-9, the J call TRBJ2-7; TRBD2 might be the D (5 bases). V was clipped by 1 base and J by 2 bases, with 9 bases between them. The CDR3 length is 14 residues. Germline CDR1 is SEHNR and CDR2 is FQNEAQ (reference sequence). CDR3 DNA: TGTGCCAGCAGCTTAGAAGGACTCCCCTACGAGCAGTACTTC. Translation gives CASSLEGLPYEQYF.

The gene calls are TRBV2 and TRBJ2-7; tentatively, D is TRBD2 (5 bases). This CDR3 is built from 14 residues. CDR1 is SNHLY and CDR2 is FYNNEI in the germline V gene. V shed 8 bases and J shed 1 base, with 15 bases lying between them. The CDR3 region is CASGKEGGSYEQYF. CDR3 bases: TGTGCCAGCGGGAAAGAGGGTGGTTCCTACGAGCAGTACTTC.

The chain is built from TRBV6-1 and TRBJ1-4; no clear D. Germline-derived CDR1 and CDR2 are MNHNS and SASEGT. Trimming removed 3 bases from V and 10 bases from J, with 15 bases in between. This CDR3 has 14 residues. CDR3 in amino acids: CASSEGSVLGKLFF. As DNA, the CDR3 is TGTGCCAGCAGTGAGGGCAGCGTACTAGGAAAACTGTTTTTT.

This chain uses TRBV28 with TRBJ2-7, with D uncertain. The germline V gene has CDR1 MDHEN and CDR2 SYDVKM. Trimming took 1 base from V and 6 from J, leaving 7 bases between them. This CDR3 is built from 12 residues. The CDR3 is CASSLFVGEQYF. The CDR3 DNA reads as TGTGCCAGCAGTTTATTCGTGGGCGAGCAGTACTTC.

The chain combines TRBV11-2 with TRBJ2-1; a possible D gene is TRBD1 (6 bases). V lost 5 bases to trimming and J lost 8 bases, with 19 bases between them. The germline V gene has CDR1 SGHAT and CDR2 FQNNGV. The CDR3 runs 15 residues. The CDR3 loop reads CASSQPNTGIDEQFF. CDR3 bases: TGTGCCAGCAGCCAACCAAACACAGGGATCGATGAGCAGTTCTTC.

The chain combines TRBV4-1 with TRBJ2-7; 9 bases align to TRBD1. Unmatched junction bases numbered 7, after V lost 4 bases and J lost 3 bases. CDR3 size: 15 residues. Germline V lookup: CDR1 MGHRA, CDR2 YSYEKL. The CDR3 is CASSLGWDRDYEQYF. DNA of the CDR3: TGCGCCAGCAGCCTTGGTTGGGACAGGGACTACGAGCAGTACTTC.

The chain links TRBV6-5 to TRBJ1-5; 8 bases map to TRBD1. This CDR3 has 15 residues. With V trimmed by 4 bases and J by 2 bases, 4 bases remained unmatched. Germline CDR1 is MNHEY and CDR2 is SVGAGI. CDR3 bases: TGTGCCAGCAGTTTTGACAGGGGCGGCAATCAGCCCCAGCATTTT. Amino acids: CASSFDRGGNQPQHF.

The V gene is TRBV5-4, the J gene TRBJ2-1; D call uncertain. Trimming took 0 bases from V and 8 from J, leaving 6 bases between them. This CDR3 has 12 residues. Germline assignment: CDR1 SGHNT and CDR2 YYREEE (reference sequence). CDR3 in DNA: TGTGCCAGCAGCTTGGTCGGGTATGAGCAGTTCTTC. Its translation: CASSLVGYEQFF.

The chain employs TRBV6-5 and TRBJ2-7; 12 bases match TRBD1. CDR1 and CDR2 from the germline V gene are MNHEY and SVGAGI. The CDR3 is made up of 14 amino acids. The J segment lost 6 bases and the V segment lost 2 bases, leaving 2 bases of the junction unmatched. The CDR3 is CASSYGTGGFEQYF. CDR3 bases: TGTGCCAGCAGTTACGGGACAGGGGGCTTCGAGCAGTACTTC.

J is TRBJ2-1 and V is TRBV29-1; weak D call: TRBD1 (6 bases). Germline V gene lookup returns CDR1 SQVTM and CDR2 ANQGSEA. The ends were cut back, 5 bases at V and 5 bases at J, with 10 bases in the middle. The CDR3 is 12 residues long. CDR3 residues: CSVLGANNEQFF. The CDR3 nucleotides read TGCAGCGTTTTGGGGGCCAACAATGAGCAGTTCTTC.

The V call is TRBV7-2, the J call TRBJ2-7; TRBD1 matches 8 bases. Germline V lookup: CDR1 SGHTA, CDR2 FQGNSA. The length of the CDR3 is 16 residues. V lost 1 base to trimming and J lost 0 bases; unmatched junction nucleotides: 5. The CDR3 here is CASSLGGTGRSYEQYF. CDR3 nucleotide sequence: TGTGCCAGCAGCTTAGGGGGGACAGGCCGCTCCTACGAGCAGTACTTC.

This chain uses TRBV7-2 with TRBJ1-5, with 8 bases that match TRBD1. CDR3 length: 16 residues. The germline V gene encodes CDR1 SGHTA and CDR2 FQGNSA. V gave up 1 base and J gave up 2 bases; unmatched junction bases: 4. The CDR3 spells CASSLVLGQGNQPQHF. The CDR3, as DNA: TGTGCCAGCAGCTTAGTCCTGGGACAGGGCAATCAGCCCCAGCATTTT.

The rearrangement joins TRBV7-9 to TRBJ1-1; D not resolved. Trimming left V 0 bases short and J 4 bases short, with 12 bases between. The CDR3 sequence is 15 residues long. Germline V gene sequence: CDR1 SEHNR, CDR2 FQNEAQ (reference sequence). CDR3 in DNA: TGTGCCAGCAGCTTAGCGACGGGATCGAGCACTGAAGCTTTCTTT. It translates to CASSLATGSSTEAFF.

A few counts support this clone. The chain is built from TRBV30 and TRBJ1-1; no clear D gene. Trimming shortened V by 2 bases and J by 6 bases, and 7 bases separated the two germline ends. The length of the CDR3 is 11 residues. Germline lookup yields CDR1 GTSNPN and CDR2 SVGIG (reference sequence). CDR3 nucleotides: TGTGCCTGGAGTTTGATTGCTGAAGCTTTCTTT. Protein: CAWSLIAEAFF.

This rearrangement joins TRBV21-1 to TRBJ2-2. TRBV21-1 is labeled a pseudogene. The CDR3 runs to 14 residues. CDR3 coding DNA: TGTGCCAGCAGCAAGGTTTCCGGGCCCGGGGAGCTGTTTTTT. Encoded protein: CASSKVSGPGELFF.

J is TRBJ2-3 and V is TRBV5-1; 12 nucleotides line up with TRBD2. In germline, CDR1 is SGHRS, CDR2 YFSETQ. V shed 4 bases and J 6 bases; nucleotides not matched to a gene: 9. CDR3 length equals 16 residues. Written as DNA, the CDR3 is TGCGCCAGCAGCGCTAACCTAGCGGGAGGGCGGGATACGCAGTATTTT. It encodes CASSANLAGGRDTQYF. Drawing the rest from reference TRBV5-1 and TRBJ2-3, the complete variable domain is KAGVTQTPRYLIKTRGQQVTLSCSPISGHRSVSWYQQTPGQGLQFLFEYFSETQRNKGNFPGRFSGRQFSNSRSEMNVSTLELGDSALYLCASSANLAGGRDTQYFGPGTRLTVL.

The V and J genes are TRBV3-1 (or the pseudogene TRBV3-2) and TRBJ2-7; D remains ambiguous. Germline assignment: CDR1 LGHDT and CDR2 YNNKEL (reference sequence). Trimming cost V 5 bases and J 3 bases, with 5 bases left between them. The CDR3 length is 11 residues. The CDR3 DNA reads TGTGCCAGCAGCATTGGCTACGAGCAGTACTTC. It specifies CASSIGYEQYF.

This chain joins TRBV5-1 and TRBJ2-3, with TRBD1 identical over 10 bases. V was pared by 4 bases and J by 2 bases, with 7 bases of the junction left unmatched. This CDR3 has 16 residues. Germline V gene data show CDR1 as SGHRS and CDR2 as YFSETQ. CDR3 sequence (DNA): TGCGCCAGCAGCGTCGGGACAGGGGTCAACACAGATACGCAGTATTTT. It translates to CASSVGTGVNTDTQYF.

The chain combines TRBV5-1 with TRBJ2-2, with TRBD1 matching over 7 bases. The CDR3 loop spans 16 amino acids. Germline loops: CDR1 SGHRS, CDR2 YFSETQ. J was trimmed by 3 bases and V by 1 base; bases with no gene match: 6. Here the CDR3 reads CASSLTQGTHTGELFF. CDR3 bases: TGCGCCAGCAGCTTGACACAGGGGACCCACACCGGGGAGCTGTTTTTT.